These 10 T cell receptor beta chains share one sample of origin, sequenced in a study of cytomegalovirus exposure and HLA in healthy donors. The study ran its PCR with 60 Vbeta and 13 Jbeta primers. Here immunoSEQ multiplex PCR was the method, and the copy in TCRdb shows in-frame clones only, minus some. Found here are about 110,000 clones, roughly three quarters of them singletons; the top ten hold roughly 10%. What was sequenced was PBMCs. The receptors originated from a man aged 35 to 55 in good health and CMV-seropositive.

A remark on this clone: One end of the junction fails to match germline, which may point to a read error. The chain recombines TRBV6-5 with TRBJ2-1; no firm D call. There are 12 residues in the CDR3. Germline V gene sequence: CDR1 MNHEY, CDR2 SVGAGI. CDR3 sequence: CASSDLILNRVF. The CDR3, as DNA: TGTGCCAGCAGTGACCTAATACTTAATCGGGTCTTC.

The genes are TRBV30 and TRBJ2-7; 7 positions agree with TRBD2. CDR1 is GTSNPN, CDR2 SVGIG, per germline (reference sequence). The CDR3 is 13 residues long. V lost 5 bases and J lost 4; bases outside the gene matches: 8. This CDR3 is CAWGPGLYYEQYF. The CDR3 nucleotides read TGTGCCTGGGGACCGGGACTATATTACGAGCAGTACTTC.

The chain couples TRBV19 to TRBJ2-7; D is unresolved. This CDR3 contains 14 residues. Germline values: CDR1 LNHDA, CDR2 SQIVND (reference sequence). V was shortened by 5 bases and J by 0 bases, with 11 bases between the two germline ends. For the CDR3, the DNA is TGTGCCAGTAGTGAGGCCCCTTACTCCTACGAGCAGTACTTC. It encodes CASSEAPYSYEQYF.

J is TRBJ2-2 and V is TRBV19; 9 bases match TRBD2. Germline loops: CDR1 LNHDA, CDR2 SQIVND (reference sequence). The ends lost 3 bases at V and 8 bases at J; junction bases unmatched: 4. This CDR3 spans 14 amino acids. CDR3 DNA sequence: TGTGCCAGTAGTATCGCTAGCGGGACTGGGGAGCTGTTTTTT. This sequence encodes CASSIASGTGELFF.

The J gene is TRBJ1-1, the V gene TRBV5-4; D unclear. Between the trimmed V and J ends, which lost 1 base and 1 base, there was a span of 11 bases. The length of the CDR3 is 15 residues. Germline CDR1 reads SGHNT; CDR2 reads YYREEE (reference sequence). The CDR3 protein is CASSLRNEGNTEAFF. CDR3 in DNA: TGTGCCAGCAGCTTGAGAAACGAGGGGAACACTGAAGCTTTCTTT.

V and J are TRBV7-2 and TRBJ2-1; 7 bases line up with TRBD2. Germline V gene data show CDR1 as SGHTA and CDR2 as FQGNSA. The CDR3 totals 16 residues. Losses at the gene ends were 3 bases for V and 0 bases for J; bases not matched to a gene: 5. This CDR3 reads CASSFTGGSSYNEQFF. Here the CDR3 DNA reads TGTGCCAGCAGCTTCACGGGAGGAAGCTCCTACAATGAGCAGTTCTTC. Based on the CDR3 plus reference TRBV7-2 and TRBJ2-1, the full variable domain is GAGVSQSPSNKVTEKGKDVELRCDPISGHTALYWYRQSLGQGLEFLIYFQGNSAPDKSGLPSDRFSAERTGGSVSTLTIQRTQQEDSAVYLCASSFTGGSSYNEQFFGPGTRLTVL.

The CDR3 loop reads CASGEVPNTGELFF. Here the CDR3 DNA reads TGTGCCAGCGGAGAAGTCCCCAATACCGGGGAGCTGTTTTTT. This rearrangement joins TRBV21-1 to TRBJ2-2; the D segment call TRBD2 is taken from the table without a DNA check. TRBV21-1 is described as a pseudogene. This CDR3 spans 14 amino acids.

V and J are TRBV9 and TRBJ1-1; 7 nucleotides line up with TRBD1. Germline-derived CDR1 and CDR2 are SGDLS and YYNGEE. This CDR3 spans 15 amino acids. V was pared by 3 bases and J by 3 bases, with 8 bases of the junction left unmatched. CDR3 amino acids: CASSGTQGLDTEAFF. The CDR3 DNA follows: TGTGCCAGCAGCGGTACACAGGGGTTGGACACTGAAGCTTTCTTT.

This clone was observed a handful of times. DNA for the CDR3: TGCGCCAGCAGTGACCAGGACAGGGGGCAGTACGAGCAGTACGTC. Translated, it gives CASSDQDRGQYEQYV. The chain carries TRBV10-2 and TRBJ2-7, with 11 nucleotides matching TRBD1. The CDR3 extends over 15 amino acids. After removal of 3 bases from V and 4 bases from J, the junction contained 5 bases not matched to a gene. Germline CDR1 and CDR2: WSHSY and SAAADI.

The V and J genes are TRBV6-4 and TRBJ2-3; 10 nucleotides align to TRBD2. This CDR3 region has 16 residues. Germline CDR1 is MRHNA and CDR2 is SNTAGT. V shed 5 bases, J shed 4 bases, and the junction held 9 bases outside the gene matches. DNA for the CDR3: TGTGCCAGCAGTCTGACCCAAGCGGGAGGGCCAGATACGCAGTATTTT. This sequence encodes CASSLTQAGGPDTQYF.